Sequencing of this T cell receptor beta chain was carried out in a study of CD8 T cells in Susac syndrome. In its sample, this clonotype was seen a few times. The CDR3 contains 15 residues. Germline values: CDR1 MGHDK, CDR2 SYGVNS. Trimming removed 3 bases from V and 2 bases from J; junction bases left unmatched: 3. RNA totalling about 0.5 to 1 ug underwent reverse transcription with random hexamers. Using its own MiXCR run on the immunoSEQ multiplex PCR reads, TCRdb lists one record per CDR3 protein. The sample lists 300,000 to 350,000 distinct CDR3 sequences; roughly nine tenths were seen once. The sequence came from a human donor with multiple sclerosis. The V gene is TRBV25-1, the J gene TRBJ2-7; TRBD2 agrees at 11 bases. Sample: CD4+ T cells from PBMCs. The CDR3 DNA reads TGTGCCAGCAGTGAGGGGACTAGCGGCACCTACGAGCAGTACTTC. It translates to CASSEGTSGTYEQYF.